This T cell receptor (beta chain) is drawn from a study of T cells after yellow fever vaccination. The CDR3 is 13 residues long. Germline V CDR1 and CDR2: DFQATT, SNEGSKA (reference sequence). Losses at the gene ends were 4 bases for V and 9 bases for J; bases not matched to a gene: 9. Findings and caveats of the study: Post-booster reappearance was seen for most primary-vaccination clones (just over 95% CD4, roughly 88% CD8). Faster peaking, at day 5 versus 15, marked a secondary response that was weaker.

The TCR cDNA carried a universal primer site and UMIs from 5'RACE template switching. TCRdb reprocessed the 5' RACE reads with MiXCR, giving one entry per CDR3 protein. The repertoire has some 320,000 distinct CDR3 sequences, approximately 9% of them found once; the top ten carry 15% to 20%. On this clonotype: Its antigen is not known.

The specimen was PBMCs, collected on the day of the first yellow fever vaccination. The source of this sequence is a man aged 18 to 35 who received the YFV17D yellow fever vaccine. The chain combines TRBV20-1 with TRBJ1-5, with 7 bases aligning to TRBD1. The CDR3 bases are TGCAGTGCTATACAGACAGGGAACGGGCCCCAGCATTTT. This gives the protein CSAIQTGNGPQHF.